The 13 T cell receptor beta chains reported below all come from one sample, sequenced in a study of T cell clonotyping in hematopoietic cell transplantation. Using immunoSEQ multiplex PCR, the repertoire was profiled, and TCRdb retains in-frame clones only, with some absent. Of approximately 5,000 clones in the sample, about 88% are singletons; the top ten hold roughly 4.2%. Time point here: recipient sample about 28 days before transplant, after cytoreduction. The sequencing used peripheral blood mononuclear cells, collected before stem cell transplant. These receptors all stem from a man between 60 and 75 years old with acute myeloid leukemia. Some clones in this sample may be carry-over from other donors' samples.

Only one count was recorded for this clone. The chain combines TRBV19 with TRBJ1-2; 7 nucleotides align to TRBD1. This CDR3 has 14 residues. The trim removed 6 bases at V and 5 bases at J, leaving 9 bases unmatched. Looked up from germline, CDR1 is LNHDA and CDR2 is SQIVND (reference sequence). The CDR3, as DNA: TGTGCCAGTAGGGGGGACAGTCGGCGGTATGGCTACACCTTC. Its protein product is CASRGDSRRYGYTF.

The chain links TRBV13 to TRBJ1-2; 10 bases map to TRBD1. CDR3 length equals 16 residues. The germline gives CDR1 PRHDT, CDR2 FYEKMQ (reference sequence). J gave up 7 bases and V 7 bases, and 15 bases lay outside the gene matches. The CDR3 here is CASKFTRDRGSGGYTF. The CDR3, as DNA: TGTGCCAGCAAATTTACGAGGGACAGGGGCTCTGGTGGCTACACCTTC.

J is TRBJ2-1 and V is TRBV11-2, with D tentatively TRBD1 (5 bases). The germline gives CDR1 SGHAT, CDR2 FQNNGV. The V end was cut by 4 bases, the J end by 0 bases, with 13 bases between. This CDR3 has 16 residues. For the CDR3, the DNA is TGTGCCAGCAGCTGGGGCCTTCTGAGCTCCTACAATGAGCAGTTCTTC. Its protein product is CASSWGLLSSYNEQFF.

The rearrangement joins TRBV6-1 to TRBJ2-6, with D possibly TRBD1 on 6 matching bases. CDR1 and CDR2 (germline): MNHNS, SASEGT. CDR3 length: 15 residues. The ends were cut back, 7 bases at V and 0 bases at J, with 10 bases in the middle. Written as DNA, the CDR3 is TGTGCCAGCACCACAGGGATCTCTGGGGCCAACGTCCTGACTTTC. It yields the protein CASTTGISGANVLTF.

The chain has TRBV28 and TRBJ1-2, with a tentative D call TRBD1 (5 bases). V was shortened by 7 bases and J by 4 bases, with 16 bases between the two germline ends. Germline V gene sequence: CDR1 MDHEN, CDR2 SYDVKM. The CDR3 length is 14 residues. CDR3 amino acids: CASIVPGGTYGYTF. CDR3 bases: TGTGCCAGCATCGTCCCGGGGGGGACCTATGGCTACACCTTC.

In its sample, this clone was seen a few times. Its ends do not fully match the called genes, so a read error is possible. V is TRBV7-7 and J is TRBJ2-2, with D uncertain. From germline, CDR1 is SSHAT and CDR2 FNYEAQ (reference sequence). This CDR3 is 15 amino acids long. The CDR3 region has the DNA TGTGCTAGCAGCTTAGAGAACCTGAACACCGGGGAGCTGTTTTTT. Translated, it gives CASSLENLNTGELFF.

This clone was seen just once. This chain connects TRBV29-1 to TRBJ2-3, with 8 nucleotides matching TRBD2. After removal of 6 bases from V and 4 bases from J, the junction contained 6 bases not matched to a gene. In germline, CDR1 is SQVTM, CDR2 ANQGSEA. The CDR3 is made up of 13 amino acids. The CDR3 DNA follows: TGCAGCGTGTCAGCGGGAGCCCCAGATACGCAGTATTTT. Translated: CSVSAGAPDTQYF.

The chain uses TRBV5-1 and TRBJ2-7; D is perhaps TRBD1 (6 bases). V shed 4 bases and J shed 1 base, with 12 bases lying between them. The germline CDR1 and CDR2 sequences are SGHRS and YFSETQ. The CDR3 sequence is 14 residues long. The DNA of the CDR3 is TGCGCCAGCAGCATGGTACAGGGTTCCTACGAGCAGTACTTC. Translation gives CASSMVQGSYEQYF.

This sequence joins TRBV29-1 and TRBJ2-3; 9 nucleotides agree with TRBD2. The CDR3 runs 16 residues. The germline CDR1 and CDR2 sequences are SQVTM and ANQGSEA. V was clipped by 6 bases and J by 0 bases; unmatched bases: 10. CDR3 DNA: TGCAGCGTGCGGGGGGGGATTAGAACTAGCACAGATACGCAGTATTTT. Translated, it gives CSVRGGIRTSTDTQYF.

V is TRBV29-1 and J is TRBJ1-2; D uncertain. This CDR3 has 12 residues. Between the trimmed V and J ends, which lost 3 bases and 5 bases, there was a span of 10 bases. The germline CDR1 and CDR2 sequences are SQVTM and ANQGSEA. In DNA, the CDR3 is TGCAGCGTTGATCCAGATTCTTATGGCTACACCTTC. Amino acids: CSVDPDSYGYTF.

This clone was seen just once. The chain carries TRBV7-2 and TRBJ2-4, with 8 nucleotides matching TRBD2. The CDR3 is 14 amino acids. Per the germline V gene, CDR1 is SGHTA and CDR2 is FQGNSA. V shed 2 bases and J 5 bases; nucleotides not matched to a gene: 2. This CDR3 is CASSLTGGENIQYF. Written as DNA, the CDR3 is TGTGCCAGCAGCTTAACGGGAGGGGAAAACATTCAGTACTTC.

This clone was seen a single time. The chain carries TRBV28 and TRBJ1-1, with unresolved D. V was clipped by 6 bases and J by 2 bases, with 10 bases between them. Per germline, CDR1 MDHEN and CDR2 SYDVKM. The CDR3 is 13 amino acids. The CDR3 nucleotides are TGTGCCAGCAGCCGGACGGCAAACACTGAAGCTTTCTTT. This gives the protein CASSRTANTEAFF. Combining the CDR3 with reference TRBV28 and TRBJ1-1 gives the whole variable domain DVKVTQSSRYLVKRTGEKVFLECVQDMDHENMFWYRQDPGLGLRLIYFSYDVKMKEKGDIPEGYSVSREKKERFSLILESASTNQTSMYLCASSRTANTEAFFGQGTRLTVV.

This clone was seen a handful of times. J is TRBJ2-4 and V is TRBV18, with D hard to call. V was cut by 3 bases and J by 1 base, with 4 bases left in between. This CDR3 comprises 13 residues. The germline V gene encodes CDR1 KGHSH and CDR2 LQKENI. CDR3 DNA sequence: TGTGCCAGCTCACCGAACGCCAAAAACATTCAGTACTTC. It is translated as CASSPNAKNIQYF.